This T cell receptor beta chain was captured in a study of metastatic and nonmetastatic thyroid tumors. The wider study: Where malignant and benign thyroid patients were concerned, repertoires were compared across blood and tumor or nodule tissue.

This clone was seen a few times. Other nucleotide sequences from this sample produce the same CDR3. From the PCR reads, TCRdb re-called clones with MiXCR. The sample yields tens of thousands of clones, under 15% seen once. Each patient came to thyroid surgery without any prior treatment (of any kind). This receptor was obtained from a female donor with papillary thyroid cancer or a benign thyroid nodule (not recorded which). Some clones in this sample may be carry-over from other donors' samples. The sample consisted of tumor tissue.

CDR3 bases: TGTGCCACCGCACTGGGACAGGTCTATGGCTACACCTTC. Protein: CATALGQVYGYTF. J is TRBJ1-2 and V is TRBV6-1, with 8 bases identical to TRBD1. In germline, CDR1 is MNHNS, CDR2 SASEGT. The CDR3 has 13 residues. The J segment lost 4 bases and the V segment lost 10 bases, leaving 8 bases of the junction unmatched.